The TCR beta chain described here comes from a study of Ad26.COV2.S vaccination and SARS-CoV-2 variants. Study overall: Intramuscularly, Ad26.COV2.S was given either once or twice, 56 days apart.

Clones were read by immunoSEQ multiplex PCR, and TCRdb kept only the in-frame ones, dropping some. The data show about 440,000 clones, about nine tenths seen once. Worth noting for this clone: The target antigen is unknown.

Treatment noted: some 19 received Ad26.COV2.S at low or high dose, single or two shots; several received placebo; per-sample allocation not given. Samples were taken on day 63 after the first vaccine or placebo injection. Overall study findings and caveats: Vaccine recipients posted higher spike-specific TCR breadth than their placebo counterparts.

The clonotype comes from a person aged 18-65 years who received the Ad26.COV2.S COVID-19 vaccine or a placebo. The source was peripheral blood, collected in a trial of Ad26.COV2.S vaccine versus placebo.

In nucleotides, the CDR3 is TGTGCCAGTACGCCGGGTAGCGGGAGAGGAATCGATGGGCAGTTCTTC. Protein: CASTPGSGRGIDGQFF. This chain uses TRBV19 with TRBJ2-1; 9 positions agree with TRBD2. The CDR3 spans 16 residues. Trimming removed 7 bases from V and 12 bases from J; junction bases left unmatched: 19. CDR1 and CDR2 from the germline V gene are LNHDA and SQIVND (reference sequence). Full variable domain (outside the CDR3, taken from reference TRBV19 and TRBJ2-1): DGGITQSPKYLFRKEGQNVTLSCEQNLNHDAMYWYRQDPGQGLRLIYYSQIVNDFQKGDIAEGYSVSREKKESFPLTVTSAQKNPTAFYLCASTPGSGRGIDGQFFGPGTRLTVL.